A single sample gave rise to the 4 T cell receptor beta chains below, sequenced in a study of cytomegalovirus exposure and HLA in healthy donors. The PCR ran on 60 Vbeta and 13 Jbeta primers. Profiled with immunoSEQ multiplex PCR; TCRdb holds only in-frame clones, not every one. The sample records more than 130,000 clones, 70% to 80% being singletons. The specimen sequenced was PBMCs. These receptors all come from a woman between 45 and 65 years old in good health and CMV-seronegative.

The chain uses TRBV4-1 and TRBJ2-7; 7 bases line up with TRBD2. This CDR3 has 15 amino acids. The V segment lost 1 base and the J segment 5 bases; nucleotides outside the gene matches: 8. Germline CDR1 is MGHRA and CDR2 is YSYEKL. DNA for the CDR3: TGCGCCAGCAGCCAAGCGACTGTAGGGAGGGACGAGCAGTACTTC. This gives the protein CASSQATVGRDEQYF.

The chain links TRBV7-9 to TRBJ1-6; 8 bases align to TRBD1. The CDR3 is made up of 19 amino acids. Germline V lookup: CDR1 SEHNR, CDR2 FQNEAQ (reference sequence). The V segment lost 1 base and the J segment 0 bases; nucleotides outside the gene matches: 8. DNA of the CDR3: TGTGCCAGCAGCTTAGGAGGTTGGACAGGGAGCTCCTATAATTCACCCCTCCACTTT. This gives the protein CASSLGGWTGSSYNSPLHF.

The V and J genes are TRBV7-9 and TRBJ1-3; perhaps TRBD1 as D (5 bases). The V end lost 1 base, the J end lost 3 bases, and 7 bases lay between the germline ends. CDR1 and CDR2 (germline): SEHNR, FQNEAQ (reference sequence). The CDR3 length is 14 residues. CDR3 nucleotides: TGTGCCAGCAGCTTAGTCAGGGTTGGAAACACCATATATTTT. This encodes CASSLVRVGNTIYF. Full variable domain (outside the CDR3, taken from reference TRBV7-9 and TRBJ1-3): DTGVSQNPRHKITKRGQNVTFRCDPISEHNRLYWYRQTLGQGPEFLTYFQNEAQLEKSRLLSDRFSAERPKGSFSTLEIQRTEQGDSAMYLCASSLVRVGNTIYFGEGSWLTVV.

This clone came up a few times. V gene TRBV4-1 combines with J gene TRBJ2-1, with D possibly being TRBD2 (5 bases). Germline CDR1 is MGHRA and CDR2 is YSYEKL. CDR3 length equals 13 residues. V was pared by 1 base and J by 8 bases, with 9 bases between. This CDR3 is CASSQGTGYEQFF. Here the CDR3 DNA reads TGCGCCAGCAGCCAAGGGACGGGATATGAGCAGTTCTTC.